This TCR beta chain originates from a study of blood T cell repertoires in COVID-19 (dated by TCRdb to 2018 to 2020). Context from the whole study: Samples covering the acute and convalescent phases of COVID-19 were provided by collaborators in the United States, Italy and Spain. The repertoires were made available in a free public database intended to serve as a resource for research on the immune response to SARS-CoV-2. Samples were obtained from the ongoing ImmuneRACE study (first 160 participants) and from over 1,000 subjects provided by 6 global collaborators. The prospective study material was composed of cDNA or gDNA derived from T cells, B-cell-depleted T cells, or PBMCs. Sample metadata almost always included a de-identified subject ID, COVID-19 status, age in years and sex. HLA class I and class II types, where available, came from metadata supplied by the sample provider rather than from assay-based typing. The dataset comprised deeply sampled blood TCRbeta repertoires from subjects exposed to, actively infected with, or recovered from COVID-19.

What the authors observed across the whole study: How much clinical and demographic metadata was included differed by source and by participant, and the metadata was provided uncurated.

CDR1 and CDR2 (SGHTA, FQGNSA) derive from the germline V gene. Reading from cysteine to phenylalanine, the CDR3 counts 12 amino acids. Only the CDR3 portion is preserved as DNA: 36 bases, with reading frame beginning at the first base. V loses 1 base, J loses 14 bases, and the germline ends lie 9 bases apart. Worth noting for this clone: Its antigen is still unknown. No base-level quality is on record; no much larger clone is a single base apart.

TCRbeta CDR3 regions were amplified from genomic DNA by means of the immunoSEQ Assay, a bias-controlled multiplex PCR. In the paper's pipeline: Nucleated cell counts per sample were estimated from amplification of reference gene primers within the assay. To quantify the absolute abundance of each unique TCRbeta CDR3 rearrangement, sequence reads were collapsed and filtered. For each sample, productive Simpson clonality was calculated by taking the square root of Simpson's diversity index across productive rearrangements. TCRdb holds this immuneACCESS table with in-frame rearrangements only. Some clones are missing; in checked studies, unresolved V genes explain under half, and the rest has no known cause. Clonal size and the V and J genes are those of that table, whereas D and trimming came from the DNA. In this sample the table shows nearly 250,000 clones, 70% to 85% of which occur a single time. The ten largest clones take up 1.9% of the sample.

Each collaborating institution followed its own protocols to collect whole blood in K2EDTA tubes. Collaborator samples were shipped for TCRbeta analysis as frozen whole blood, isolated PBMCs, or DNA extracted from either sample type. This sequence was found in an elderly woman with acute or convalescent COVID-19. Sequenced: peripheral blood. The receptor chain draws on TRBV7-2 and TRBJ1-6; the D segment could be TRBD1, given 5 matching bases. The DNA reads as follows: TGTGCCAGCAGCTTAGGGTCGGGGGCCCTCCACTTT. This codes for CASSLGSGALHF.